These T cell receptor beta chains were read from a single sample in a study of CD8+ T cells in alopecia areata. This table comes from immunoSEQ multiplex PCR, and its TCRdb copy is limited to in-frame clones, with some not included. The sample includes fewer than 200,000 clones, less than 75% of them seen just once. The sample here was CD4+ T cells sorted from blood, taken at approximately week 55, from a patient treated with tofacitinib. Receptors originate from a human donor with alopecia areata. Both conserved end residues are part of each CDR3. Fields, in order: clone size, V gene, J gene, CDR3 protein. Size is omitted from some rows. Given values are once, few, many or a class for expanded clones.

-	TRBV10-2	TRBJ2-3	CASSFSDTQYF
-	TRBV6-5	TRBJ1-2	CASSSPGTFYGYTF
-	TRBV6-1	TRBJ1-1	CASSLDLTGSAFF
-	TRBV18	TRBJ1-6	CASSPTEVSSYNSPLHF
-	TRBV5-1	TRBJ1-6	CASSLGQFGNSPLHF
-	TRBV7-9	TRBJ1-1	CASSLMDSMNTEAFF
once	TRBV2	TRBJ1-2	CASSPWGSNYGYTF
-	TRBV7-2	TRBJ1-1	CASSLDQGGTEAFF
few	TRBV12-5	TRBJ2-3	CASGFVLAGTSTDTQYF
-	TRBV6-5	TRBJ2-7	CASSEPGREAEQYF
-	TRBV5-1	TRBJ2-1	CASSPGTGVNNEQFF
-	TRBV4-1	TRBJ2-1	CASSQFGPYNEQFF
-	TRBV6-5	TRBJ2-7	CASTTRTARSYEQYF